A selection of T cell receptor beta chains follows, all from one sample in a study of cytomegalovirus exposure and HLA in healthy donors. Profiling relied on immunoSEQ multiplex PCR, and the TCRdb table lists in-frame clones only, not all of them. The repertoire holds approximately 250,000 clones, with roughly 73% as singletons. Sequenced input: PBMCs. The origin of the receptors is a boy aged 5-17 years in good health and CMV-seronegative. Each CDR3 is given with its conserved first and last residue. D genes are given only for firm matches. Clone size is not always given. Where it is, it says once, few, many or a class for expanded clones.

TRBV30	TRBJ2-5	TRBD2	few	CAWSVQLAGRETQYF	TGTGCCTGGAGTGTACAACTAGCGGGAAGAGAGACCCAGTACTTC
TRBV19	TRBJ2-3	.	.	CASSIGLTIFTDTQYF	TGTGCCAGTAGTATAGGACTTACCATTTTCACAGATACGCAGTATTTT
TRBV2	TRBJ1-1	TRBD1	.	CASSATGTGHTEAFF	TGTGCCAGCAGTGCAACCGGGACAGGACACACTGAAGCTTTCTTT
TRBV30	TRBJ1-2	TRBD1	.	CAWSTGGYGYTF	TGTGCCTGGAGTACAGGGGGGTATGGCTACACCTTC
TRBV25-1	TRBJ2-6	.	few	CASSEWAGANVLTF	TGTGCCAGCAGTGAATGGGCGGGGGCCAACGTCCTGACTTTC
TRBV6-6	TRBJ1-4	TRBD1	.	CASSPHAGTGREKLFF	TGTGCCAGCAGCCCACACGCCGGGACAGGGCGTGAAAAACTGTTTTTT
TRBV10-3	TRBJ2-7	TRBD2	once	CAISERTSFYEQYF	TGTGCCATCAGTGAACGGACTAGCTTCTACGAGCAGTACTTC
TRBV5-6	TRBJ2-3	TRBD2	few	CASSLVDGLAASTDTQYF	TGTGCCAGCAGCTTGGTGGATGGACTAGCGGCAAGCACAGATACGCAGTATTTT
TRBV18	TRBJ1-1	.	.	CASPPRGSNLNTEAFF	TGTGCCAGCCCCCCAAGGGGGTCAAATTTGAACACTGAAGCTTTCTTT
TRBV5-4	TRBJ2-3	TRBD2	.	CASSLAGVRERLTDTQYF	TGTGCCAGCAGCTTGGCCGGGGTGCGGGAGAGGTTAACAGATACGCAGTATTTT
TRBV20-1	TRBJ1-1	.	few	CSASAGVAFF	TGCAGTGCTAGTGCGGGGGTAGCTTTCTTT
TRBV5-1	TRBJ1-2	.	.	CASSLNTGTGYTF	TGCGCCAGCAGCTTAAATACAGGGACGGGCTACACCTTC
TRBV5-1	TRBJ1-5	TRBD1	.	CASSLEAGGEGQPQHF	TGCGCCAGCAGCTTGGAGGCAGGGGGTGAGGGTCAGCCCCAGCATTTT
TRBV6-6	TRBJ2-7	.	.	CASSYRRYEQYF	TGTGCCAGCAGTTATCGGAGGTACGAGCAGTACTTC
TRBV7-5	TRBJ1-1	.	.	CVRSLRQGAKLCPEAFF	TGTGTCAGAAGCTTAAGACAGGGGGCAAAATTGTGTCCTGAAGCTTTCTTT
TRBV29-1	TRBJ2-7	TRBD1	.	CSVQGAYEQYF	TGCAGCGTTCAGGGGGCATACGAGCAGTACTTC
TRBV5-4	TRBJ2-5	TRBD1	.	CASSPTGKTGAETQYF	TGTGCCAGCAGCCCGACCGGAAAGACAGGGGCAGAGACCCAGTACTTC
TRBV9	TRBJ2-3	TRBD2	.	CASSVNGGSWDTQYF	TGTGCCAGCAGCGTAAACGGGGGGTCATGGGATACGCAGTATTTT
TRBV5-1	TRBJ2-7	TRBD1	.	CASSAIPGQGVHEQYF	TGCGCCAGCAGCGCAATACCGGGACAGGGTGTCCACGAGCAGTACTTC
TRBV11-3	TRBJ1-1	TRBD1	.	CASSARQGNTEAFF	TGTGCCAGCAGCGCACGACAGGGAAACACTGAAGCTTTCTTT
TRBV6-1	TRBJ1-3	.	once	CASTPGQFGNTIYF	TGTGCCAGCACCCCAGGTCAATTCGGAAACACCATATATTTT
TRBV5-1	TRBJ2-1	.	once	CASSLDRNNEQFF	TGCGCCAGCAGCTTGGACAGGAACAATGAGCAGTTCTTC
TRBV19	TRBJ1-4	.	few	CASSVNRGEKLFF	TGTGCCAGTAGTGTCAACCGCGGCGAAAAACTGTTTTTT
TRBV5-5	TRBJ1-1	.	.	CASSLGRFTEAFF	TGTGCCAGCAGCTTGGGCAGGTTCACTGAAGCTTTCTTT
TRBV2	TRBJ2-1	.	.	CATKTRGFLNNEQFF	TGTGCCACCAAAACCAGGGGTTTCTTGAACAATGAGCAGTTCTTC
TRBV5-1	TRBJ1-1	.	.	CASSFRLNTEAFF	TGCGCCAGCAGCTTCAGATTGAACACTGAAGCTTTCTTT
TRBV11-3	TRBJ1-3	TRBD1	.	CASSFRGPISGNTIYF	TGTGCCAGCAGCTTCAGGGGGCCTATCTCTGGAAACACCATATATTTT
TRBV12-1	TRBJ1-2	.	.	CASSFPNVGTGDYGYTF	TGTGCCAGCAGCTTCCCCAATGTAGGGACGGGGGACTATGGCTACACCTTC
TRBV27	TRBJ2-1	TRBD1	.	CASTRQGVNEQFF	TGTGCCAGCACGAGACAGGGGGTTAATGAGCAGTTCTTC
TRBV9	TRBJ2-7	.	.	CASSHGLRGLYEQYF	TGTGCCAGCAGCCACGGACTAAGGGGGCTCTACGAGCAGTACTTC
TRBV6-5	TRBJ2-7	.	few	CASSYSMTGTGGEYF	TGTGCCAGCAGTTACTCGATGACAGGGACGGGGGGGGAGTACTTC
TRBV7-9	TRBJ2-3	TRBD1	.	CASSSLGRDRGLDTQYF	TGTGCCAGCAGCTCCTTGGGGCGGGACAGGGGGCTAGATACGCAGTATTTT
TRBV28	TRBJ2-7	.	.	CASSGLGSWYEQYF	TGTGCCAGCAGCGGATTAGGTAGCTGGTACGAGCAGTACTTC
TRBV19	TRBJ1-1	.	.	CASSPNPQGPRNTEAFF	TGTGCCAGTAGTCCGAATCCCCAGGGTCCCCGCAACACTGAAGCTTTCTTT
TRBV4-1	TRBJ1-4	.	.	CASSPTATNEKLFF	TGCGCCAGCAGCCCCACAGCAACTAATGAAAAACTGTTTTTT
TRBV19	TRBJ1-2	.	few	CASTYGVNYGYTF	TGTGCCAGTACTTACGGGGTTAACTATGGCTACACCTTC
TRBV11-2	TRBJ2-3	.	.	CASSSATGRGTDTQYF	TGTGCCAGCAGCTCAGCCACAGGGCGAGGGACAGATACGCAGTATTTT
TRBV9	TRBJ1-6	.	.	CASSGGGNSPLHF	TGTGCCAGCAGCGGGGGGGGCAATTCACCCCTCCACTTT
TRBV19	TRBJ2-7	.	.	CASGTRSDEQYF	TGTGCCAGCGGGACACGCTCCGACGAGCAGTACTTC
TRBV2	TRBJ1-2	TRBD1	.	CATSSGTGVSGYTF	TGTGCCACCTCGTCAGGGACAGGGGTCTCTGGCTACACCTTC
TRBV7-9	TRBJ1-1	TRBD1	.	CASSIQIRTGDGTEAFF	TGTGCCAGCAGCATCCAAATCCGGACAGGGGATGGCACTGAAGCTTTCTTT
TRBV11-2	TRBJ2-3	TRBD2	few	CASSLGGLVSTDTQYF	TGTGCCAGCAGCTTAGGAGGACTAGTTAGCACAGATACGCAGTATTTT
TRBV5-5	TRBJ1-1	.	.	CASSWRAGNTEAFF	TGTGCCAGCAGCTGGCGGGCAGGGAACACTGAAGCTTTCTTT
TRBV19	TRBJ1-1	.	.	CASSIAQGSTEAFF	TGTGCCAGTAGTATAGCTCAGGGGAGCACTGAAGCTTTCTTT
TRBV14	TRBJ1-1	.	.	CASSLQGTEAFF	TGTGCCAGCAGCCTTCAGGGCACTGAAGCTTTCTTT
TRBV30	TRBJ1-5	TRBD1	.	CAWSATGGGQPQHF	TGTGCCTGGAGCGCCACAGGGGGCGGTCAGCCCCAGCATTTT
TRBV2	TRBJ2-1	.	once	CASSLYNEQFF	TGTGCCAGCAGTCTATACAATGAGCAGTTCTTC
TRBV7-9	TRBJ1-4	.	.	CASSLALQGREKLFF	TGTGCCAGCAGCTTAGCATTGCAGGGCAGAGAAAAACTGTTTTTT
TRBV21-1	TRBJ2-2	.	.	CASSKGSRRRGLLNTGELFF	TGTGCCAGCAGCAAAGGGAGTAGGAGGAGGGGCCTCCTCAACACCGGGGAGCTGTTTTTT
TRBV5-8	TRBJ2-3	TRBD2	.	CASSKQGLAGGTFLPDTQYF	TGTGCCAGCAGCAAACAGGGACTAGCGGGGGGGACTTTTCTCCCAGATACGCAGTATTTT
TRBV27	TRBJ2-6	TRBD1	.	CASRLQGHLARANVLTF	TGTGCCAGCCGATTACAGGGGCACCTCGCTAGAGCCAACGTCCTGACTTTC
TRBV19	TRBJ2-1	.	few	CASSIDAETVPSSYNEQFF	TGTGCCAGTAGTATAGATGCGGAGACAGTTCCTAGCTCCTACAATGAGCAGTTCTTC
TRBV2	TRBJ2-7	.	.	CASSEFERQGGEQYF	TGTGCCAGCAGTGAATTCGAGCGTCAGGGGGGCGAGCAGTACTTC